Shown below are 27 T cell receptor beta chains from a single sample sequenced in a study of siplizumab effects on memory and regulatory T cells. Profiling relied on immunoSEQ multiplex PCR, and the TCRdb table lists in-frame clones only, not all of them. Found here are about 120,000 clones, around 93% of them singletons; the top ten hold over 0.15%. Sequenced material: non-Treg CD4+ T cells sorted from blood. The receptors come from a human donor in good health.

This rearrangement joins TRBV7-3 to TRBJ1-1; the D is unclear. V was clipped by 5 bases and J by 0 bases, with 13 bases between them. In germline, CDR1 is SGHTA, CDR2 FQGTGA. This CDR3 has 15 amino acids. The CDR3 DNA reads as TGTGCCAGCAGCCCGTCTCCAGGTTTGAACACTGAAGCTTTCTTT. This encodes CASSPSPGLNTEAFF. Using reference TRBV7-3 and TRBJ1-1 for the parts outside the CDR3, the full variable domain is GAGVSQTPSNKVTEKGKYVELRCDPISGHTALYWYRQSLGQGPEFLIYFQGTGAADDSGLPNDRFFAVRPEGSVSTLKIQRTERGDSAVYLCASSPSPGLNTEAFFGQGTRLTVV.

V and J are TRBV7-6 and TRBJ2-6; 8 bases are a match to TRBD1. The germline gives CDR1 SGHVS, CDR2 FNYEAQ. Trimming took 6 bases from V and 2 from J; bases not matched to a gene: 6. CDR3 length equals 16 residues. CDR3 region: CASSPKQGAGANVLTF. The CDR3 DNA reads TGTGCCAGCAGTCCAAAACAGGGGGCTGGGGCCAACGTCCTGACTTTC. Full variable domain (missing parts from reference TRBV7-6 and TRBJ2-6): GAGVSQSPRYKVTKRGQDVALRCDPISGHVSLYWYRQALGQGPEFLTYFNYEAQQDKSGLPNDRFSAERPEGSISTLTIQRTEQRDSAMYRCASSPKQGAGANVLTFGAGSRLTVL.

The rearrangement joins TRBV2 to TRBJ2-7, with 11 bases that match TRBD2. V trimming: 7 bases; J trimming: 6 bases; junction bases outside the gene matches: 8. CDR3 length: 14 amino acids. Germline V gives CDR1 SNHLY, CDR2 FYNNEI. CDR3 in DNA: TGTGCCAGCACTGAGACTAGCGGGGTGGGCGAGCAGTACTTC. Protein sequence: CASTETSGVGEQYF.

In this sample, this clone turned up once. This rearrangement joins TRBV21-1 to TRBJ1-1; the table assigns TRBD1, which was not confirmed against the DNA. TRBV21-1 is a known pseudogene. The length of the CDR3 is 15 residues. The CDR3 loop reads CASSKEKGVASEAFF. The CDR3 bases are TGTGCCAGCAGCAAAGAGAAAGGGGTTGCTTCTGAAGCTTTCTTT.

The chain combines TRBV12-5 with TRBJ2-7, with 10 bases that match TRBD2. Germline loops: CDR1 LGHNT, CDR2 FRNRAP. CDR3 length equals 14 residues. Trimming cost V 7 bases and J 7 bases; bases outside gene matches: 10. CDR3 protein: CASAGSALAGEQYF. Written as DNA, the CDR3 is TGTGCTAGTGCGGGTTCGGCACTAGCGGGGGAGCAGTACTTC.

The rearrangement uses TRBV6-5 and TRBJ1-3, with 8 bases that match TRBD1. CDR1 MNHEY and CDR2 SVGAGI come from the germline V gene. This CDR3 has 15 residues. Trimming at V came to 2 bases and at J to 4 bases, leaving 4 bases not matched to a gene. The CDR3 nucleotides read TGTGCCAGCAGTTACCAGGGGGCATGGGGAAACACCATATATTTT. Translation gives CASSYQGAWGNTIYF.

The chain is built from TRBV5-1 and TRBJ2-1; D uncertain. Germline-derived CDR1 and CDR2 are SGHRS and YFSETQ. With 3 bases removed from V and 1 base from J, the gap between germline ends came to 8 bases. The CDR3 totals 14 residues. CDR3 bases: TGCGCCAGCAGCTCAGACTGGTCCTACAATGAGCAGTTCTTC. It is translated as CASSSDWSYNEQFF.

The rearrangement uses TRBV6-5 and TRBJ1-6; D unclear. The CDR3 runs 13 residues. Trimming cost V 3 bases and J 8 bases, with 8 bases left between them. Germline CDR1 is MNHEY and CDR2 is SVGAGI. The CDR3 reads CASSYAADSPLHF. CDR3 bases: TGTGCCAGCAGTTATGCCGCGGATTCACCCCTCCACTTT.

CDR3 in DNA: TGTGCCAGCAGCTCGGGACTAGCGGGGTACAATGAGCAGTTCTTC. Its protein is CASSSGLAGYNEQFF. This chain connects TRBV7-2 to TRBJ2-1; 13 nucleotides align to TRBD2. Unmatched junction bases numbered 1, after V lost 4 bases and J lost 4 bases. Germline V gene data show CDR1 as SGHTA and CDR2 as FQGNSA. This CDR3 has 15 residues. The full variable domain, with the rest looked up from reference TRBV7-2 and TRBJ2-1, is GAGVSQSPSNKVTEKGKDVELRCDPISGHTALYWYRQSLGQGLEFLIYFQGNSAPDKSGLPSDRFSAERTGGSVSTLTIQRTQQEDSAVYLCASSSGLAGYNEQFFGPGTRLTVL.

V usage is TRBV9 and J usage is TRBJ2-3; 9 positions agree with TRBD2. J lost 0 bases, V lost 2 bases, and 1 base had no gene match. The CDR3 is 15 residues long. Germline CDR1 SGDLS, CDR2 YYNGEE. CDR3 DNA: TGTGCCAGCAGCGTTACTAGCGGGAGCACAGATACGCAGTATTTT. Protein sequence: CASSVTSGSTDTQYF.

V usage is TRBV10-3 and J usage is TRBJ1-1; the D is unclear. The germline V gene encodes CDR1 ENHRY and CDR2 SYGVKD. V was cut by 3 bases and J by 5 bases, with 4 bases left in between. The CDR3 contains 11 residues. DNA for the CDR3: TGTGCCATCAGTGATCTAACTGAAGCTTTCTTT. This sequence encodes CAISDLTEAFF.

The V gene is TRBV5-1, the J gene TRBJ1-1; D call uncertain. The CDR3 is 14 amino acids. The V gene's germline CDR1 is SGHRS and CDR2 YFSETQ. The V and J ends lost 4 bases and 1 base respectively, with 11 bases between them. CDR3 in amino acids: CASSQILENTEAFF. Written as DNA, the CDR3 is TGCGCCAGCAGCCAAATCCTAGAGAACACTGAAGCTTTCTTT. Variable domain in full (rest from reference TRBV5-1 and TRBJ1-1): KAGVTQTPRYLIKTRGQQVTLSCSPISGHRSVSWYQQTPGQGLQFLFEYFSETQRNKGNFPGRFSGRQFSNSRSEMNVSTLELGDSALYLCASSQILENTEAFFGQGTRLTVV.

The CDR3, as DNA: TGCGCCAGCAGCCCCGGTGACAGGACGAAATCAGGTCCCCAGCATTTT. Translated, it gives CASSPGDRTKSGPQHF. The chain couples TRBV5-1 to TRBJ1-5, with D possibly being TRBD1 (6 bases). Germline V gene data show CDR1 as SGHRS and CDR2 as YFSETQ. This CDR3 has 16 amino acids. V was cut by 4 bases and J by 10 bases, with 24 bases left in between.

The chain recombines TRBV28 with TRBJ2-4, with 7 bases lining up with TRBD2. The V and J ends lost 9 bases and 1 base, in that order; junction bases with no gene match: 24. Germline V lookup: CDR1 MDHEN, CDR2 SYDVKM. This CDR3 has 20 residues. The CDR3 loop reads CASSQVRGSGLGSAKNIQYF. As DNA, the CDR3 is TGTGCCAGTAGCCAGGTCCGGGGTAGCGGGTTAGGATCCGCCAAAAACATTCAGTACTTC.

The chain recombines TRBV28 with TRBJ1-2; D is undetermined. Germline values: CDR1 MDHEN, CDR2 SYDVKM. This CDR3 is 11 amino acids long. V lost 6 bases and J 6 bases, leaving 8 bases between the germline ends. The CDR3 here is CASSLRNGYTF. CDR3 sequence (DNA): TGTGCCAGCAGCCTCCGGAATGGCTACACCTTC.

The chain uses TRBV14 and TRBJ2-5; D is ambiguous. CDR3 length equals 15 residues. Trimming took 1 base from V and 2 from J, leaving 11 bases between them. Germline-derived CDR1 and CDR2 are SGHDN and FVKESK. The CDR3 spells CASSQGTGGQETQYF. CDR3 DNA sequence: TGTGCCAGCAGCCAAGGGACGGGTGGGCAAGAGACCCAGTACTTC.

The chain joins TRBV19 to TRBJ2-7; TRBD1 agrees at 10 bases. The CDR3 contains 15 residues. Germline CDR1 LNHDA, CDR2 SQIVND (reference sequence). V was clipped by 6 bases and J by 0 bases; unmatched bases: 5. The CDR3 DNA sequence: TGTGCCAGTAGGGTGGGACAGGGGAACTCCTACGAGCAGTACTTC. As protein: CASRVGQGNSYEQYF.

The V and J genes are TRBV5-1 and TRBJ1-2; 7 nucleotides line up with TRBD1. Germline CDR1 SGHRS, CDR2 YFSETQ. This CDR3 is 15 amino acids long. The ends lost 4 bases at V and 7 bases at J; junction bases unmatched: 13. For the CDR3, the DNA is TGCGCCAGCAGCGGATTGCAGGGGGGGGCTGCTGGCTACACCTTC. Protein product: CASSGLQGGAAGYTF.

This chain uses TRBV4-3 with TRBJ2-7; D possibly corresponds to TRBD2 (6 bases). The length of the CDR3 is 14 residues. V was pared by 0 bases and J by 2 bases, with 8 bases between. Looked up from germline, CDR1 is LGHNA and CDR2 is YSLEER. CDR3 in DNA: TGCGCCAGCAGCCAAGAACCGGGAGCCTACGAGCAGTACTTC. As protein: CASSQEPGAYEQYF.

The chain carries TRBV19 and TRBJ1-1; 10 bases line up with TRBD1. CDR3 length: 13 residues. Looked up from germline, CDR1 is LNHDA and CDR2 is SQIVND (reference sequence). The V segment lost 9 bases and the J segment 1 base; nucleotides outside the gene matches: 2. The CDR3 spells CASRTGGNTEAFF. CDR3 DNA: TGTGCCAGCAGGACAGGGGGGAACACTGAAGCTTTCTTT. Supplemented by reference TRBV19 and TRBJ1-1, the full variable domain reads DGGITQSPKYLFRKEGQNVTLSCEQNLNHDAMYWYRQDPGQGLRLIYYSQIVNDFQKGDIAEGYSVSREKKESFPLTVTSAQKNPTAFYLCASRTGGNTEAFFGQGTRLTVV.

This clone was recorded only once. Additional DNA sequences in this sample encode the identical CDR3. The J gene is TRBJ1-4, the V gene TRBV5-1; perhaps TRBD1 as D (6 bases). Germline lookup yields CDR1 SGHRS and CDR2 YFSETQ. V was pared by 2 bases and J by 5 bases, with 10 bases between. This CDR3 spans 14 amino acids. The CDR3 DNA follows: TGCGCCAGCAGCTTCGGCCAGGGGAATGAAAAACTGTTTTTT. Amino acid sequence: CASSFGQGNEKLFF.

The rearrangement joins TRBV10-2 to TRBJ2-3; D is unclear. With 8 bases removed from V and 4 bases from J, the gap between germline ends came to 7 bases. The CDR3 covers 11 residues. Germline assignment: CDR1 WSHSY and CDR2 SAAADI. The CDR3 reads CASRPADTQYF. The CDR3 nucleotides are TGCGCCAGCCGTCCGGCAGATACGCAGTATTTT.

The chain is built from TRBV7-3 and TRBJ1-3; no clear D. Germline-derived CDR1 and CDR2 are SGHTA and FQGTGA. V lost 2 bases and J 0 bases, leaving 8 bases between the germline ends. This CDR3 has 15 amino acids. The CDR3 DNA sequence: TGTGCCAGCAGCTTAGCGGGGAACTCTGGAAACACCATATATTTT. Its protein is CASSLAGNSGNTIYF.

The chain couples TRBV5-6 to TRBJ1-4, with D possibly TRBD1 on 5 matching bases. The ends were cut back, 4 bases at V and 4 bases at J, with 14 bases in the middle. The length of the CDR3 is 15 residues. Germline CDR1 reads SGHDT; CDR2 reads YYEEEE. CDR3 nucleotide sequence: TGTGCCAGCAGCGATCAGGGTTTGGGTAATGAAAAACTGTTTTTT. The encoded protein is CASSDQGLGNEKLFF.

This sequence joins TRBV7-3 and TRBJ1-6; D possibly corresponds to TRBD1 (5 bases). Germline CDR1 SGHTA, CDR2 FQGTGA. V dropped 2 bases and J dropped 5 bases, with 10 bases sitting between them. The CDR3 has 15 residues. DNA of the CDR3: TGTGCCAGCAGCTTACAGGGTCCCAATAATTCACCCCTCCACTTT. Protein sequence: CASSLQGPNNSPLHF.

The CDR3 loop reads CASSVLDYTDTQYF. DNA of the CDR3: TGTGCCAGCAGCGTCCTGGACTACACAGATACGCAGTATTTT. V usage is TRBV9 and J usage is TRBJ2-3; tentatively, D is TRBD2 (6 bases). V lost 2 bases and J lost 2, with 9 bases in between. The CDR3 runs to 14 residues. Germline V gives CDR1 SGDLS, CDR2 YYNGEE.

This clone has only one observation. This CDR3 is CASSLGLPPTEAFF. The CDR3 region has the DNA TGTGCCAGCAGCTTAGGGCTGCCGCCCACTGAAGCTTTCTTT. V usage is TRBV11-3 and J usage is TRBJ1-1; D is undetermined. The V end was cut by 1 base, the J end by 4 bases, with 10 bases between. The germline gives CDR1 SGHNT, CDR2 YENEEA. This CDR3 spans 14 amino acids.